The 5 T cell receptor beta chains reported below all come from one sample, sequenced in a study of blood T cell repertoires in COVID-19. Clones were sequenced by immunoSEQ multiplex PCR, and TCRdb holds only the in-frame ones, with some missing. The table shows a few hundred thousand clones, with roughly 85% occurring only once. Sequenced: peripheral blood. These receptors were collected from a human donor in a cohort sampled during active COVID-19.

J is TRBJ1-4 and V is TRBV28; no clear D gene. V lost 4 bases to trimming and J lost 4 bases, with 10 bases between them. The CDR3 loop spans 14 amino acids. Germline V gene lookup returns CDR1 MDHEN and CDR2 SYDVKM. In DNA, the CDR3 is TGTGCCAGCAGTTCTCCAGGACTTAATGAAAAACTGTTTTTT. Protein sequence: CASSSPGLNEKLFF.

This clone was seen a handful of times. This chain connects TRBV10-1 to TRBJ2-7, with D perhaps TRBD2 (5 bases). The V and J ends lost 6 bases and 7 bases respectively, with 19 bases between them. The CDR3 runs 14 residues. From germline, CDR1 is WNHNN and CDR2 SYGVQD (reference sequence). The CDR3 DNA is TGCGCCAGCAGCCAAGGTTCCGGGGAGAGTGAGCAGTACTTC. Residues: CASSQGSGESEQYF.

V is TRBV7-9 and J is TRBJ1-2, with TRBD1 matching over 7 bases. CDR1 is SEHNR, CDR2 FQNEAQ, per germline (reference sequence). The CDR3 length is 13 residues. J lost 9 bases, V lost 2 bases, and 6 bases had no gene match. As DNA, the CDR3 is TGTGCCAGCAGCTTACTGGCAGGGGGTAGCTACACCTTC. It encodes CASSLLAGGSYTF.

This clone was seen a handful of times. This chain joins TRBV15 and TRBJ1-5, with TRBD1 as a possible D gene (5 bases). The CDR3 runs to 13 residues. Germline V gene lookup returns CDR1 LNHNV and CDR2 YYDKDF (reference sequence). Trimming stripped 4 bases from V and 4 bases from J, with 8 bases between. CDR3 DNA sequence: TGTGCCACCAGCACTTACAGGAATCAGCCCCAGCATTTT. Protein sequence: CATSTYRNQPQHF.

The sample holds one count of this clone. This chain links TRBV30 with TRBJ2-3; D remains ambiguous. V lost 5 bases and J 0 bases, leaving 3 bases between the germline ends. The CDR3 length is 11 residues. CDR1 GTSNPN and CDR2 SVGIG come from the germline V gene (reference sequence). CDR3 coding DNA: TGTGCCTGGGAGAGCACAGATACGCAGTATTTT. Amino acid sequence: CAWESTDTQYF.